The 30 T cell receptor beta chains in this list originate from one sample, sequenced in a study of cytomegalovirus exposure and HLA in healthy donors. The PCR used 60 Vbeta and 13 Jbeta primers. Here immunoSEQ multiplex PCR was the method, and the copy in TCRdb shows in-frame clones only, minus some. Among about 130,000 clones listed, about 79% were seen once. Source material: PBMCs. All receptors come from a man younger than 35 in good health and CMV-seronegative.

The chain links TRBV6-5 to TRBJ2-5, with D possibly TRBD2 on 7 matching bases. The V end was cut by 5 bases, the J end by 5 bases, with 18 bases between. Germline loops: CDR1 MNHEY, CDR2 SVGAGI. This CDR3 region has 15 residues. The CDR3 region is CASSLQGGLGETQYF. The CDR3 DNA sequence: TGTGCCAGCAGTCTACAGGGAGGGCTAGGGGAGACCCAGTACTTC.

This clone has more than one count but fewer than ten. The chain couples TRBV28 to TRBJ2-7; D is perhaps TRBD1 (6 bases). Germline values: CDR1 MDHEN, CDR2 SYDVKM. The CDR3 extends over 14 amino acids. Trimming shortened V by 7 bases and J by 4 bases, and 17 bases separated the two germline ends. The chain's CDR3 is CASISGQGRYEQYF. CDR3 DNA sequence: TGTGCCAGCATCTCGGGGCAGGGGCGGTACGAGCAGTACTTC.

This clone was seen once. The chain employs TRBV28 and TRBJ1-2; 7 bases are shared with TRBD1. V lost 5 bases and J lost 6; bases outside the gene matches: 18. Germline V gene sequence: CDR1 MDHEN, CDR2 SYDVKM. CDR3 length: 17 amino acids. DNA for the CDR3: TGTGCCAGCAGTCTCACCCGGGACAGCCGCCTTGTTGATGGCTACACCTTC. It encodes CASSLTRDSRLVDGYTF.

This chain's CDR3 is CASSPPRRVHEQFF. The CDR3 DNA is TGTGCCAGCTCACCACCGCGGAGGGTTCATGAGCAGTTCTTC. The chain has TRBV18 and TRBJ2-1; D possibly corresponds to TRBD2 (6 bases). The CDR3 spans 14 residues. With 0 bases removed from V and 8 bases from J, the gap between germline ends came to 11 bases. The germline V gene encodes CDR1 KGHSH and CDR2 LQKENI.

The genes are TRBV7-9 and TRBJ2-1; TRBD2 matches at 8 bases. CDR1 and CDR2 (germline): SEHNR, FQNEAQ (reference sequence). The CDR3 has 18 amino acids. Germline trimming cut 7 bases from V and 1 base from J; bases unmatched to any gene: 15. CDR3 nucleotide sequence: TGTGCCAGCAAGGGGCCCGGTAGGGCGGGAGGATCCTACAATGAGCAGTTCTTC. This encodes CASKGPGRAGGSYNEQFF.

The chain carries TRBV2 and TRBJ2-5; 7 bases align to TRBD1. Matching the DNA end better, TRBJ2-7 makes the J call doubtful. The CDR3 runs 13 residues. Germline CDR1 and CDR2: SNHLY and FYNNEI. The CDR3 nucleotides are TGTGCCAGCATGTCAGGGGGTCTCTACGAGCAGTACTTC. This encodes CASMSGGLYEQYF.

V usage is TRBV7-9 and J usage is TRBJ2-5; D is uncertain. Per germline, CDR1 SEHNR and CDR2 FQNEAQ (reference sequence). The V end was cut by 2 bases, the J end by 10 bases, with 11 bases between. The CDR3 covers 12 residues. The CDR3 protein is CASSLSGFHQYF. CDR3 in DNA: TGTGCCAGCAGCTTATCAGGATTCCACCAGTACTTC.

The chain recombines TRBV7-2 with TRBJ2-5; 7 bases are a match to TRBD2. The CDR3 extends over 14 amino acids. The germline V gene encodes CDR1 SGHTA and CDR2 FQGNSA. J gave up 5 bases and V 1 base, and 4 bases lay outside the gene matches. Here the CDR3 reads CASSLGGRGETQYF. The CDR3 DNA is TGTGCCAGCAGCTTAGGAGGGCGGGGGGAGACCCAGTACTTC.

V usage is TRBV6-4 and J usage is TRBJ2-3; no definite D call. V was shortened by 0 bases and J by 5 bases, with 6 bases between the two germline ends. Germline CDR1 MRHNA, CDR2 SNTAGT. This CDR3 region has 13 residues. CDR3 sequence reads: CASSDSVLDTQYF. DNA of the CDR3: TGTGCCAGCAGTGACTCTGTTCTAGATACGCAGTATTTT.

This clone was detected a few times. The CDR3 nucleotides read TGTGCCACCAAACCCACACTAGAGTCCTACGAGCAGTACTTC. Residues: CATKPTLESYEQYF. The rearrangement joins TRBV7-2 to TRBJ2-7, with a possible D match to TRBD2 (5 bases). Deletions cut 10 bases from V and 1 base from J, with 17 bases between. In germline, CDR1 is SGHTA, CDR2 FQGNSA. CDR3 size: 14 residues.

This clone was seen once. The rearrangement joins TRBV11-3 to TRBJ2-7, with D possibly TRBD2 on 5 matching bases. The CDR3 has 12 residues. Germline V gives CDR1 SGHNT, CDR2 YENEEA. Deletions cut 3 bases from V and 7 bases from J, with 10 bases between. The DNA of the CDR3 is TGTGCCAGCAGCTTCAATCCGGGGGAGCAGTACTTC. It yields the protein CASSFNPGEQYF.

As to this clone: The sample has other DNA sequences that encode this CDR3 too. The chain combines TRBV28 with TRBJ2-7, with D possibly matching TRBD2 (7 bases). V dropped 5 bases and J dropped 0 bases, with 17 bases sitting between them. CDR1 and CDR2 (germline): MDHEN, SYDVKM. This CDR3 is 16 amino acids long. The CDR3 spells CASSLGGGASSYEQYF. The CDR3 DNA follows: TGTGCCAGCAGTCTGGGCGGGGGCGCAAGCTCCTACGAGCAGTACTTC.

The V and J genes are TRBV4-2 and TRBJ2-7; 7 bases are shared with TRBD2. The length of the CDR3 is 15 residues. V was clipped by 4 bases and J by 2 bases; unmatched bases: 8. CDR1 is LGHNA, CDR2 YNFKEQ, per germline. Written as DNA, the CDR3 is TGTGCCAGCAGCCGGCCGGGACTATCCACCTACGAGCAGTACTTC. Its protein product is CASSRPGLSTYEQYF.

The chain carries TRBV6-6 and TRBJ2-7, with 7 positions matching TRBD1. Germline CDR1 MNHNY, CDR2 SVGAGI (reference sequence). The CDR3 loop spans 15 amino acids. V was pared by 4 bases and J by 3 bases, with 9 bases of the junction left unmatched. CDR3 region: CASSSPDRVRYEQYF. CDR3 DNA sequence: TGTGCCAGCAGTTCACCCGACAGGGTGCGCTACGAGCAGTACTTC.

The chain couples TRBV28 to TRBJ2-1; 12 positions match TRBD2. The CDR3 is 16 residues long. The V segment lost 3 bases and the J segment 2 bases; nucleotides outside the gene matches: 2. The germline gives CDR1 MDHEN, CDR2 SYDVKM. The CDR3 DNA reads TGTGCCAGCAGTTTGGGACTAGCGGGCACCTACAATGAGCAGTTCTTC. Translating it yields CASSLGLAGTYNEQFF.

This clone was counted a single time. One end of the junction varies from germline; a read error may be responsible. Different DNA sequences within this sample yield the same CDR3. The genes are TRBV6-5 and TRBJ2-5; 8 bases are a match to TRBD2. Germline CDR1 is MNHEY and CDR2 is SVGAGI. There are 14 residues in the CDR3. CDR3 in amino acids: CASSPTGGRETQYF. CDR3 in DNA: TGTGCTAGCAGTCCCACGGGGGGGCGGGAGACCCAGTACTTC.

This chain links TRBV7-9 with TRBJ2-7; 9 nucleotides match TRBD2. Germline CDR1 SEHNR, CDR2 FQNEAQ (reference sequence). This CDR3 has 15 residues. The CDR3 loop reads CSSSLGSGGSYEQYV. CDR3 in DNA: TGTTCCAGCAGCTTGGGTAGCGGGGGCTCCTACGAGCAGTACGTC.

DNA for the CDR3: TGTGCCGCCACCCCTCCGGGCTCTGGAAACACCATATATTTT. Its translation is CAATPPGSGNTIYF. This chain uses TRBV28 with TRBJ1-3, with D uncertain. V dropped 11 bases and J dropped 0 bases, with 14 bases sitting between them. Germline CDR1 and CDR2: MDHEN and SYDVKM. This CDR3 region has 14 residues. Full variable domain (outside the CDR3, taken from reference TRBV28 and TRBJ1-3): DVKVTQSSRYLVKRTGEKVFLECVQDMDHENMFWYRQDPGLGLRLIYFSYDVKMKEKGDIPEGYSVSREKKERFSLILESASTNQTSMYLCAATPPGSGNTIYFGEGSWLTVV.

The chain combines TRBV7-2 with TRBJ1-4; 10 bases map to TRBD1. Trimming at V came to 2 bases and at J to 10 bases, leaving 7 bases not matched to a gene. The CDR3 runs 15 residues. Per the germline V gene, CDR1 is SGHTA and CDR2 is FQGNSA. CDR3 in DNA: TGTGCCAGCAGCTTAAGGGACAGGGGAGGGGGAAAACTGTTTTTT. Encoded protein: CASSLRDRGGGKLFF.

This rearrangement joins TRBV6-5 to TRBJ2-5; 9 nucleotides match TRBD2. Germline-derived CDR1 and CDR2 are MNHEY and SVGAGI. This CDR3 is built from 14 residues. Trimming removed 6 bases from V and 4 bases from J; junction bases left unmatched: 6. The CDR3 nucleotides read TGTGCCAGCAGCCCACTAGCGGGTGGAGAGACCCAGTACTTC. Its translation is CASSPLAGGETQYF.

The rearrangement links TRBV9 to TRBJ2-3, with TRBD1 as a possible D gene (6 bases). V was trimmed by 0 bases and J by 2 bases, leaving 13 bases between them. The CDR3 is 16 residues long. Germline CDR1 reads SGDLS; CDR2 reads YYNGEE. The CDR3 loop reads CASSVESGVATDTQYF. Here the CDR3 DNA reads TGTGCCAGCAGCGTAGAGTCAGGGGTGGCCACAGATACGCAGTATTTT.

This chain uses TRBV7-9 with TRBJ2-1; 7 positions match TRBD2. The CDR3 extends over 15 amino acids. Germline V lookup: CDR1 SEHNR, CDR2 FQNEAQ (reference sequence). V shed 4 bases, J shed 4 bases, and the junction held 7 bases outside the gene matches. CDR3 residues: CASSSDGRSYNEQFF. CDR3 DNA: TGTGCCAGCAGCTCGGACGGGAGGTCGTACAATGAGCAGTTCTTC.

The rearrangement joins TRBV6-5 to TRBJ1-2; 7 bases fit TRBD1. Germline values: CDR1 MNHEY, CDR2 SVGAGI. With 2 bases clipped from V and 2 bases from J, the junction kept 2 bases outside the gene matches. The CDR3 is made up of 14 amino acids. CDR3 in DNA: TGTGCCAGCAGTTACAGGGGGCCGAACTATGGCTACACCTTC. Its translation is CASSYRGPNYGYTF.

This rearrangement joins TRBV7-8 to TRBJ2-7; D gene uncertain. The germline gives CDR1 SGHVS, CDR2 FQNEAQ. CDR3 length equals 11 residues. Trimming shortened V by 4 bases and J by 7 bases, and 8 bases separated the two germline ends. The CDR3 spells CASSSYSEQYF. The CDR3 DNA reads TGTGCCAGCAGCTCCTATTCGGAGCAGTACTTC.

The J gene is TRBJ2-7, the V gene TRBV10-2; D not certain. This CDR3 comprises 9 residues. Trimming took off 8 bases at V and 3 bases at J, with 2 bases between the two ends. Per the germline V gene, CDR1 is WSHSY and CDR2 is SAAADI. The CDR3 reads CASYYEQYV. In nucleotides, the CDR3 is TGCGCCAGCTACTACGAGCAGTACGTC.

This clone was seen once. This chain links TRBV28 with TRBJ1-5; no reliable D call. CDR1 and CDR2 (germline): MDHEN, SYDVKM. The CDR3 runs 15 residues. Trimming pared 3 bases from V and 2 bases from J, leaving 11 bases between. CDR3: CASSFWRGGNQPQHF. The CDR3 coding sequence is TGTGCCAGCAGTTTCTGGCGGGGTGGCAATCAGCCCCAGCATTTT.

The count of this clone is one. The rearrangement joins TRBV15 to TRBJ2-5, with D perhaps TRBD2 (6 bases). Germline CDR1 reads LNHNV; CDR2 reads YYDKDF (reference sequence). The length of the CDR3 is 15 residues. The ends were cut back, 3 bases at V and 9 bases at J, with 20 bases in the middle. The CDR3 nucleotides read TGTGCCACCAGCAGGAGGGACTCCCCTAGTTCGGCCCAGTACTTC. It is translated as CATSRRDSPSSAQYF.

The V and J genes are TRBV14 and TRBJ2-1, with 11 bases aligning to TRBD2. From germline, CDR1 is SGHDN and CDR2 FVKESK. The CDR3 consists of 17 residues. The trim removed 0 bases at V and 7 bases at J, leaving 8 bases unmatched. In DNA form, the CDR3 reads TGTGCCAGCAGCCAAGACCGACTAGCGGGATATATAAATGAGCAGTTCTTC. It codes for CASSQDRLAGYINEQFF.

The rearrangement uses TRBV5-6 and TRBJ2-5; 8 positions match TRBD1. There are 15 residues in the CDR3. The J segment lost 6 bases and the V segment lost 4 bases, leaving 11 bases of the junction unmatched. The germline V gene encodes CDR1 SGHDT and CDR2 YYEEEE. The CDR3 is CASSQLPGGIKTQYF. The CDR3 nucleotides are TGTGCCAGCAGCCAACTCCCAGGGGGCATTAAGACCCAGTACTTC.

The genes are TRBV9 and TRBJ1-1, with D tentatively TRBD1 (5 bases). CDR3 length: 13 amino acids. Germline V lookup: CDR1 SGDLS, CDR2 YYNGEE. V lost 0 bases, J lost 4 bases, and 7 bases lay in between. DNA for the CDR3: TGTGCCAGCAGCGTAGGACAGACCACTGAAGCTTTCTTT. Translation: CASSVGQTTEAFF.